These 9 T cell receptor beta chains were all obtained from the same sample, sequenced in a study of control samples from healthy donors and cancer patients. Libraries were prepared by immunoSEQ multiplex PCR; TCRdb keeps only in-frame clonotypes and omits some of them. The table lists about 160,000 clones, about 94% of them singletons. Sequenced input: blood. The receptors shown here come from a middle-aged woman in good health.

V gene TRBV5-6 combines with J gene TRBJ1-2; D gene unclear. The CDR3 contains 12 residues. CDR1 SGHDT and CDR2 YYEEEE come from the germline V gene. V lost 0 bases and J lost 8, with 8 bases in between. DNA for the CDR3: TGTGCCAGCAGCTTGGGCAGAGCGGGCTACACCTTC. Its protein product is CASSLGRAGYTF.

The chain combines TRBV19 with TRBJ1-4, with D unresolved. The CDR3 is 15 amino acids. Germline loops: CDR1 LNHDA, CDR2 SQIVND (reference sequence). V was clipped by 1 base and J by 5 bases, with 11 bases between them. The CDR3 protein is CASSIADLENEKLFF. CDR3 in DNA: TGTGCCAGTAGTATAGCCGACCTTGAAAATGAAAAACTGTTTTTT.

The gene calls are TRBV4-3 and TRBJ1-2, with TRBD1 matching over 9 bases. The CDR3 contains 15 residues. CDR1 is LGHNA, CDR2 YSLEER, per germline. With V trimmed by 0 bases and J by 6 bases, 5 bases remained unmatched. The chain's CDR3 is CASSQDTGGRNGYTF. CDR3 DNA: TGCGCCAGCAGCCAAGATACAGGGGGCAGGAATGGCTACACCTTC.

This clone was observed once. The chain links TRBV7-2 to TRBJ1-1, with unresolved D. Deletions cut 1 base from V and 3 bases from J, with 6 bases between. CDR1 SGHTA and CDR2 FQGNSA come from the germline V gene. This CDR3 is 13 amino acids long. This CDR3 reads CASSLGLYTEAFF. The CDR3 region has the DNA TGTGCCAGCAGCTTAGGCTTATACACTGAAGCTTTCTTT.

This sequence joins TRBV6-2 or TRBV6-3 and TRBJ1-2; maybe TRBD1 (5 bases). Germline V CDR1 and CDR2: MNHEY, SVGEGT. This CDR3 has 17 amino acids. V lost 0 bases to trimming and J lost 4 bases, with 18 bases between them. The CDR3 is CASSYSARASTRYGYTF. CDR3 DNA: TGTGCCAGCAGTTACTCAGCCAGGGCCTCAACCCGCTATGGCTACACCTTC.

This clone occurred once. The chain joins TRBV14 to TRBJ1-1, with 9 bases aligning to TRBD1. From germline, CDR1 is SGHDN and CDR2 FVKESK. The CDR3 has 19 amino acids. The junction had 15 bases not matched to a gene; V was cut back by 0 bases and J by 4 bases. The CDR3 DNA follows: TGTGCCAGCAGCCAAGAGAGGAGGGGGGGGACAGGGAGAATCACTGAAGCTTTCTTT. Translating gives CASSQERRGGTGRITEAFF.

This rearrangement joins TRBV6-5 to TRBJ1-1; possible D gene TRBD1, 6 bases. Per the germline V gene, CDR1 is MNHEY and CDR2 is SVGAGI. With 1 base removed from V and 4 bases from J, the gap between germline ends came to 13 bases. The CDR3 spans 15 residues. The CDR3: CASSYFPQGGTEAFF. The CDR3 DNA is TGTGCCAGCAGTTACTTCCCACAGGGAGGCACTGAAGCTTTCTTT.

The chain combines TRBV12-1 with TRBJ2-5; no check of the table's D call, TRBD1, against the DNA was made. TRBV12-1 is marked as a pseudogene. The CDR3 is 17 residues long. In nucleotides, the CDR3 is TGTGCCAGCAGCCTCACCTCCAGGGGGCGCCGGGGAGAGACCCAGTACTTC. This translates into CASSLTSRGRRGETQYF.

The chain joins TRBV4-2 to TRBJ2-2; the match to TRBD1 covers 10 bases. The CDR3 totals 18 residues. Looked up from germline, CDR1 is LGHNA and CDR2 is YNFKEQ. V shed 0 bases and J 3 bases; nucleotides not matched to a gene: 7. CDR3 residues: CASSQEWVGTGDTGELFF. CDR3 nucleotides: TGTGCCAGCAGCCAAGAATGGGTGGGGACAGGGGACACCGGGGAGCTGTTTTTT.